This TCR beta chain originates from a study of spatial heterogeneity in lung cancer. Time point indicated: blood at routine non-recurrence follow-up after resection. No cells were sorted before sequencing. The whole RNA sequenced was extracted from tumor, nontumor lung or frozen PBMC. Unique molecular identifiers tagged every individual TCR cDNA molecule. TCRdb processed the 5' RACE reads anew with MiXCR; each CDR3 protein has one entry. The data hold around 110,000 distinct CDR3 sequences, with more than 9% observed a single time. This clonotype is classed as medium-sized (0.01 to 0.1%). V lost 2 bases and J lost 4, with 14 bases in between. This CDR3 has 15 amino acids. Germline loops: CDR1 SGHDN, CDR2 FVKESK.

The TCR sequence derives from a male donor with early-stage non-small cell lung cancer. The chain employs TRBV14 and TRBJ1-2; D is unresolved. This specimen consisted of PBMCs, obtained at follow-up. This CDR3 is CASSQSHSGGYGYTF. The CDR3 DNA sequence: TGTGCCAGCAGCCAATCCCACAGTGGCGGCTATGGCTACACCTTC.